This T cell receptor (beta chain) was found in a study of shared clonotypes between healthy human individuals. Each of the donors was a healthy adult who was HIV-negative and had not had a recent acute infection or vaccination. This clone was counted once. Its specificity is not known. Whole-study results and caveats: Against clonotypes common to all four donors, non-shared ones had lower generation probabilities. Sequencing of the sorted subsets was shown by rarefaction to be incomplete despite large depth.

The V and J ends lost 4 bases and 0 bases respectively, with 21 bases between them. CDR3 length: 18 residues. Germline CDR1 SGHAT, CDR2 FQNNGV. TCRdb keeps only in-frame clones here, not all; method: immunoSEQ multiplex PCR. Among around 1.1 million clones listed, 78% were seen once. This receptor was obtained from a man aged 18 to 35 in good health. Some clones in this sample may be carry-over from other donors' samples. Sequences were obtained from memory CD4+ T cells from PBMCs. Documented subset: CD45RA-negative fraction. The chain is built from TRBV11-2 and TRBJ1-1; possible D gene TRBD1, 5 bases. The CDR3 here is CASSSPRGSLPLNTEAFF. The CDR3 DNA sequence: TGTGCCAGCAGCTCTCCTCGGGGGTCCTTGCCCCTGAACACTGAAGCTTTCTTT.